Here is one T cell receptor (beta chain) with its context. Antigen specificity is unknown. V shed 5 bases and J shed 4 bases, with 14 bases lying between them. The germline gives CDR1 KGHSH, CDR2 LQKENI. The CDR3 is 15 residues long. These data are taken from a study of T cell responses to AZD1222 COVID-19 vaccine. Study results and limitations: When two AZD1222 doses had been given, Spike-specific TCR breadth and depth rose. Clonal diversity was possibly underestimated, and the donors were mostly white British, with more females.

Sequencing was performed with immunoSEQ multiplex PCR; in TCRdb, only in-frame clones are kept and a portion is missing. In the table there are some 97,000 clones, roughly nine tenths of which are singletons. The TCR sequence derives from an adult in good health. The chain recombines TRBV18 with TRBJ1-4; D is possibly TRBD1 (6 bases). Sequencing used peripheral blood, obtained on day 0 of AZD1222 vaccination. The CDR3 sequence: CASSSNREVNEKLFF. For the CDR3, the DNA is TGTGCCAGCTCATCCAACAGGGAAGTTAATGAAAAACTGTTTTTT.